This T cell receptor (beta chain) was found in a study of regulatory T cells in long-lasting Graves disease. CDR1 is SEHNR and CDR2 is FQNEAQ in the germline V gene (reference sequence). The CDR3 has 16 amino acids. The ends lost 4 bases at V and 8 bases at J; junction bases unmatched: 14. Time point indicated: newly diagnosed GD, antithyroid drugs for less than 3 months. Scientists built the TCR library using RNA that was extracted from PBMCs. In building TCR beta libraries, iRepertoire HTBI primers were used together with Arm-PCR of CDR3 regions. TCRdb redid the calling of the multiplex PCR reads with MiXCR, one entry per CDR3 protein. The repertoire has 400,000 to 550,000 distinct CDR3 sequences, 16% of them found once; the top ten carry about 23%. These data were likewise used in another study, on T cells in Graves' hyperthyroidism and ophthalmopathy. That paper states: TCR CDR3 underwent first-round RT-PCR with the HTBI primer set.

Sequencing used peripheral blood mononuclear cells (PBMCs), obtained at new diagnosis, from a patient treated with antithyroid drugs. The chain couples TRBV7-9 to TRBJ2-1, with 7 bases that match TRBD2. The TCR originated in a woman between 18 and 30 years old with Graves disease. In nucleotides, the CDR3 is TGTGCCAGCAGCTGGGGGGAGGGAGGGGAATTGGATGAGCAGTTCTTC. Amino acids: CASSWGEGGELDEQFF.